These 20 T cell receptor beta chains were sequenced from one sample in a study of T cell repertoires in aging, cancer and after chemotherapy. TCR beta rearrangements were amplified from peripheral blood genomic DNA. TRB rearrangements spanning V, D and J were amplified using mixed TRB-A/B primers. MiXCR, applied by TCRdb to the multiplex PCR reads, yields one record per CDR3 protein. Of roughly 2,100 distinct CDR3 sequences in the sample, 28% were seen once. Specimen: blood. The receptors were gathered from a human donor in good health.

This clonotype has more than one count but fewer than ten. This chain links TRBV6-2 or TRBV6-3 with TRBJ1-5; a possible D gene is TRBD1 (6 bases). The CDR3 loop spans 15 amino acids. Trimming removed 2 bases from V and 4 bases from J, with 12 bases in between. Germline loops: CDR1 MNHEY, CDR2 SVGEGT. CDR3 DNA sequence: TGTGCCAGCAGTTACCTGGACAGACCGAATCAGCCCCAGCATTTT. Translating gives CASSYLDRPNQPQHF.

The rearrangement uses TRBV6-6 and TRBJ1-4; perhaps TRBD1 as D (6 bases). V was shortened by 7 bases and J by 8 bases, with 20 bases between the two germline ends. Germline CDR1 is MNHNY and CDR2 is SVGAGI (reference sequence). CDR3 size: 15 residues. The CDR3 sequence: CASIQQGPYREKLFF. As DNA, the CDR3 is TGTGCCAGCATCCAACAGGGCCCCTATCGGGAAAAACTGTTTTTT.

The chain has TRBV11-1 and TRBJ1-1; TRBD1 might be the D (6 bases). CDR1 is SGHAT and CDR2 is FQDESV in the germline V gene (reference sequence). This CDR3 is built from 14 residues. V was shortened by 6 bases and J by 2 bases, with 13 bases between the two germline ends. The CDR3 DNA reads TGTGCCAGCAGACCGCTCAGGGGAAACACTGAAGCTTTCTTT. Residues: CASRPLRGNTEAFF.

This clonotype is termed medium-sized. V gene TRBV27 combines with J gene TRBJ2-6, with D perhaps given as TRBD1 or TRBD2 (6 bases each). The length of the CDR3 is 18 residues. Per germline, CDR1 MNHEY and CDR2 SMNVEV (reference sequence). The V end was cut by 6 bases, the J end by 2 bases, with 20 bases between. The CDR3 is CASRPQGGSIAGANVLTF. The CDR3 bases are TGTGCCAGCAGGCCCCAAGGGGGGAGTATAGCTGGGGCCAACGTCCTGACTTTC.

This clonotype appeared a few times. The V gene is TRBV7-2, the J gene TRBJ1-2, with unresolved D. The germline CDR1 and CDR2 sequences are SGHTA and FQGNSA. The CDR3 has 13 amino acids. With 5 bases removed from V and 9 bases from J, the gap between germline ends came to 16 bases. CDR3: CASSGNPQIRYTF. The CDR3 DNA sequence: TGTGCCAGCAGCGGCAACCCTCAAATCCGCTACACCTTC. The full variable domain, its missing parts supplied by reference TRBV7-2 and TRBJ1-2, is GAGVSQSPSNKVTEKGKDVELRCDPISGHTALYWYRQSLGQGLEFLIYFQGNSAPDKSGLPSDRFSAERTGGSVSTLTIQRTQQEDSAVYLCASSGNPQIRYTFGSGTRLTVV.

This clonotype is categorized as large (0.1 to 1%). The J gene is TRBJ2-3, the V gene TRBV19; 7 nucleotides match TRBD1. The CDR3 runs to 14 residues. CDR1 LNHDA and CDR2 SQIVND come from the germline V gene (reference sequence). V was clipped by 4 bases and J by 6 bases; unmatched bases: 7. DNA for the CDR3: TGTGCCAGTAGTAATCGACAGGGTGTGGATACGCAGTATTTT. Protein: CASSNRQGVDTQYF.

A word on this clonotype: One junction end does not reproduce the germline sequence, and a read error may be involved. The chain couples TRBV6-1 to TRBJ1-4; D is possibly TRBD1 (5 bases). Germline V gene sequence: CDR1 MNHNS, CDR2 SASEGT. This CDR3 region has 19 residues. The CDR3 here is CASSEDPFRGVLTNEKLCF. CDR3 bases: TGTGCCAGCAGTGAAGACCCCTTTCGGGGGGTGTTAACTAATGAAAAACTGTGTTTT.

The rearrangement joins TRBV20-1 to TRBJ1-1; D remains ambiguous. Trimming removed 5 bases at V and 6 bases at J, with 16 bases between. The CDR3 has 13 amino acids. Germline CDR1 is DFQATT and CDR2 is SNEGSKA (reference sequence). The CDR3 spells CSARVEKGAEAFF. The CDR3 nucleotides are TGCAGTGCTCGCGTGGAAAAGGGCGCTGAAGCTTTCTTT.

In this sample, this clonotype is medium-sized. J is TRBJ2-7 and V is TRBV6-2 or TRBV6-3, with a weak D call TRBD1 (6 bases). V was clipped by 4 bases and J by 4 bases, with 8 bases between them. This CDR3 is built from 12 residues. The germline CDR1 and CDR2 sequences are MNHEY and SVGEGT. In DNA, the CDR3 is TGTGCCAGCAGTTGGACAGCTTACGAGCAGTACTTC. Encoded protein: CASSWTAYEQYF.

This clonotype is medium-sized. This chain uses TRBV19 with TRBJ2-1; D remains ambiguous. CDR1 and CDR2 from the germline V gene are LNHDA and SQIVND (reference sequence). V was cut by 3 bases and J by 2 bases, with 11 bases left in between. The CDR3 consists of 15 residues. CDR3 sequence: CASSINADAYNEQFF. In nucleotides, the CDR3 is TGTGCCAGTAGTATCAACGCAGACGCCTACAATGAGCAGTTCTTC.

This clonotype was observed a handful of times. The J gene is TRBJ1-5, the V gene TRBV12-3 or TRBV12-4; no firm D call. V lost 1 base, J lost 1 base, and 8 bases lay in between. The CDR3 consists of 15 residues. The CDR3 DNA reads TGTGCCAGCAGTTTAGGTTTAGGGAGCAATCAGCCCCAGCATTTT. Encoded protein: CASSLGLGSNQPQHF.

This clonotype was counted a few times. The DNA of the CDR3 is TGTGCCAGCAGCTCCGAGAGGGGCTACACCGGGGAGCTGTTTTTT. Protein product: CASSSERGYTGELFF. V usage is TRBV12-3 or TRBV12-4 and J usage is TRBJ2-2; D may match TRBD1 or TRBD2 (5 bases each). Trimming stripped 6 bases from V and 3 bases from J, with 14 bases between. The CDR3 loop spans 15 amino acids.

This clonotype was picked up a small number of times. The rearrangement joins TRBV5-1 to TRBJ2-2; D may be TRBD1 (6 bases). Trimming cost V 4 bases and J 0 bases, with 16 bases left between them. Germline V gene data show CDR1 as SGHRS and CDR2 as YFSETQ. The CDR3 runs 17 residues. CDR3 coding DNA: TGCGCCAGCAGCGTACAACAGGGAAGCGCGAACACCGGGGAGCTGTTTTTT. The encoded protein is CASSVQQGSANTGELFF.

This clonotype ranks as medium-sized. The chain has TRBV27 and TRBJ2-2; the D gene is possibly TRBD2 (6 bases). CDR1 is MNHEY, CDR2 SMNVEV, per germline (reference sequence). The CDR3 is 16 residues long. Trimming shortened V by 0 bases and J by 3 bases, and 11 bases separated the two germline ends. This chain's CDR3 is CASSLSRGRDTGELFF. DNA of the CDR3: TGTGCCAGCAGTTTATCGCGGGGACGGGACACCGGGGAGCTGTTTTTT.

About this clonotype itself: This could be a read error, since a much larger clone is one nucleotide away. The conserved final phenylalanine or tryptophan is absent from the CDR3, which likely points to a read error. Because the CDR3's place on the DNA is in doubt, the DNA is left out and the CDR3 is given as listed by TCRdb. The CDR3 loop reads CASSLVAGHEYV. V gene TRBV12-3 or TRBV12-4 combines with J gene TRBJ1-3. The CDR3 is made up of 12 amino acids, end residues included.

This clonotype is categorized as large (0.1 to 1%). This rearrangement joins TRBV19 to TRBJ2-7; 9 bases agree with TRBD1. The germline CDR1 and CDR2 sequences are LNHDA and SQIVND (reference sequence). CDR3 length equals 15 residues. V shed 4 bases, J shed 3 bases, and the junction held 7 bases outside the gene matches. In DNA form, the CDR3 reads TGTGCCAGTAGTAAGTGGGACAGGGCGGACTACGAGCAGTACTTC. Protein sequence: CASSKWDRADYEQYF.

The chain recombines TRBV10-3 with TRBJ1-6; D perhaps matches TRBD1 (5 bases). The CDR3 covers 20 residues. The germline V and J ends were trimmed by 0 bases and 0 bases, with 18 bases remaining between them. From germline, CDR1 is ENHRY and CDR2 SYGVKD. CDR3 sequence (DNA): TGTGCCATCAGTGAGTCTGCCGCACACGGGGGGTTCTCCTATAATTCACCCCTCCACTTT. Translating it yields CAISESAAHGGFSYNSPLHF.

This chain uses TRBV4-2 with TRBJ2-1; weak D call: TRBD1 (9 bases). The CDR3 runs 23 residues. Germline values: CDR1 LGHNA, CDR2 YNFKEQ. Trimming stripped 4 bases from V and 1 base from J, with 35 bases between. The CDR3 DNA reads TGTGCCAGCAGCCTTCTGGGACAGGGCAGAGCTAGCGGGTACTTAACATCCTACAATGAGCAGTTCTTC. Translation: CASSLLGQGRASGYLTSYNEQFF.

Relative to its sample, this clonotype is medium-sized. The chain recombines TRBV18 with TRBJ2-5, with a tentative D call TRBD1 (6 bases). Looked up from germline, CDR1 is KGHSH and CDR2 is LQKENI. This CDR3 is built from 15 residues. The V gene lost 0 bases and the J gene lost 5 bases, with 13 bases spanning the gap. CDR3 bases: TGTGCCAGCTCACCACCAGCGTCAGGGGCGGAGACCCAGTACTTC. It encodes CASSPPASGAETQYF.

This clonotype was detected only a few times. V is TRBV27 and J is TRBJ1-2; 9 bases match TRBD1. The junction had 7 bases not matched to a gene; V was cut back by 4 bases and J by 4 bases. The CDR3 length is 15 residues. CDR1 and CDR2 from the germline V gene are MNHEY and SMNVEV (reference sequence). The CDR3 DNA sequence: TGTGCCAGCAGTTCCCCGGGACAGGGTACCTATGGCTACACCTTC. Amino acid sequence: CASSSPGQGTYGYTF.